This T cell receptor (beta chain) was identified in a study of control samples from healthy donors and cancer patients. Assay used: immunoSEQ multiplex PCR; TCRdb lists only in-frame clones, some missing. The table includes around 130,000 clones, 85% to 95% detected once. The V gene's germline CDR1 is SGHTS and CDR2 YDEGEE. This CDR3 is built from 15 residues. J lost 4 bases, V lost 0 bases, and 4 bases had no gene match. Remarks on this clone: Additional DNA sequences in this sample encode the identical CDR3.

The receptor was isolated from a man under 40 in good health. The sample taken for sequencing was blood. The J gene is TRBJ1-5, the V gene TRBV5-8, with 7 bases fitting TRBD1. CDR3 DNA sequence: TGTGCCAGCAGCTTGGAGGGACAGAGAAATCAGCCCCAGCATTTT. Protein sequence: CASSLEGQRNQPQHF. The full variable domain, its missing parts supplied by reference TRBV5-8 and TRBJ1-5, is EAGVTQSPTHLIKTRGQQATLRCSPISGHTSVYWYQQALGLGLQFLLWYDEGEERNRGNFPPRFSGRQFPNYSSELNVNALELEDSALYLCASSLEGQRNQPQHFGDGTRLSIL.